The sequence of this T cell receptor beta chain was determined in a study of blood T cell repertoires in COVID-19 (TCRdb year 2020). Broadly, across the study: Samples from collaborators originated in the United States, Italy and Spain and spanned both the acute and convalescent phases of COVID-19. The material from the prospective study consisted of cDNA or gDNA derived from T cells, B-cell-depleted T cells, or PBMCs. The dataset comprised deeply sampled blood TCRbeta repertoires from subjects exposed to, actively infected with, or recovered from COVID-19. A freely available public database, intended as a resource for researchers studying the immune response to SARS-CoV-2, is where the repertoires were released. Samples were obtained from the ongoing ImmuneRACE study (first 160 participants) and from 1,254 subjects provided by 6 global collaborators. Sample metadata almost always included a de-identified subject ID, COVID-19 status, age in years and sex. Where available, HLA class I and class II types were obtained from metadata supplied by the sample provider rather than from assay-based typing.

Points the paper makes about the study in general: How much clinical and demographic metadata was included differed by source and by participant, and the metadata was provided uncurated.

The immunoSEQ Assay, a bias-controlled multiplex PCR, was used to amplify TCRbeta CDR3 regions from genomic DNA. For the original study's pipeline: Within the assay, amplification of reference gene primers was used to estimate how many nucleated cells each sample contained. Sequence reads were collapsed and filtered to measure the absolute abundance of every unique TCRbeta CDR3 rearrangement. For each sample, productive Simpson clonality was calculated as the square root of Simpson's diversity index over productive rearrangements. TCRdb mirrors the immuneACCESS table, restricted to in-frame sequences. Some clones are absent from its copies; in checked studies, under half trace to an unresolved V gene, and the reason for the others is unknown. V and J calls and clone size follow that table, whereas D and trimming were derived from the DNA. This sample comprises roughly 35,000 clones, about 90% of them detected only once. Together, the top ten hold approximately 2% of the sample.

To note about this clone: Its recognized antigen is unknown. It has no much larger one-base neighbor in the sample; base qualities were not kept.

From a lookup of the germline V gene, CDR1 and CDR2 are SGDLS and YYNGEE. The CDR3 numbers 15 residues from cysteine through phenylalanine. The read is trimmed to its CDR3 DNA, 45 bases read in frame from base 1. The junction shows trimming of 3 bases on V and 5 bases on J, and the gene matches do not reach 1 base of it. Each collaborating institution followed its own protocols to collect whole blood in K2EDTA tubes. For TCRbeta analysis, collaborators shipped samples as frozen whole blood, isolated PBMCs, or DNA extracted from either of those sample types. Sequences were obtained from peripheral blood. The TCR originated in a man aged 45-60 years with active or convalescent COVID-19. The chain is made from TRBV9 and TRBJ2-5, with 16 central nucleotides matching TRBD2. The nucleotides read TGTGCCAGCAGCGGGGGACTAGCGGGAGGGGAGACCCAGTACTTC. Its product reads: CASSGGLAGGETQYF.